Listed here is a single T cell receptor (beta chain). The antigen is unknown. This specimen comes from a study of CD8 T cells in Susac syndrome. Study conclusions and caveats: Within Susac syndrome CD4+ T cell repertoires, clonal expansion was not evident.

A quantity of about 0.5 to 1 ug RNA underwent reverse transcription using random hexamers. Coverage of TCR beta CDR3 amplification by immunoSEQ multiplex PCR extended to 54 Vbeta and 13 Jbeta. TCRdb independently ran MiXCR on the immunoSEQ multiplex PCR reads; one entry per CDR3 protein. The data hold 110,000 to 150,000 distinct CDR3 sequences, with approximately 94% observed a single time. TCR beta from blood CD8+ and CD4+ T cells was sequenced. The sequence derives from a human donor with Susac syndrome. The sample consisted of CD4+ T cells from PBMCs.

For the CDR3, the DNA is TGCAGTGCTCGTCCTCTTGGCCGGCCAAACGGTAGCGGGAGGGCCTACGAGCAGTACTTC. Protein: CSARPLGRPNGSGRAYEQYF. The V and J genes are TRBV20-1 and TRBJ2-7; 11 bases line up with TRBD2. The germline V gene encodes CDR1 DFQATT and CDR2 SNEGSKA (reference sequence). CDR3 length equals 20 residues. V shed 5 bases and J 2 bases; nucleotides not matched to a gene: 23.